This entry lists 21 T cell receptor beta chains sequenced from one sample in a study of CD8 T cells in Susac syndrome (dated by TCRdb to the late 2010s). The library came from the immunoSEQ multiplex PCR assay. RNA was extracted using the RNeasy kit, and about 0.45 to 1 ug of the RNA was reverse transcribed with random hexamers. Using fastp at Q25 and MiXCR, TCRdb reprocessed the public reads and kept productive beta chains. Here each entry gathers all rows of one CDR3 protein and keeps the most common genes and DNA. The sample table contains 150,000 to 200,000 distinct CDR3 sequences; only one count was recorded for about 91% of them. Together, the top ten hold 0.085% to 0.1% of the sample. The sequenced sample was CD4+ T cells from PBMCs. The receptors were sampled from a human donor with Susac syndrome.

The chain carries TRBV18 and TRBJ1-5; D is unclear. This CDR3 contains 12 residues. The germline V gene encodes CDR1 KGHSH and CDR2 LQKENI. V lost 6 bases, J lost 7 bases, and 10 bases lay in between. The CDR3 nucleotides are TGTGCCAGCTCCAAACCCGGGCAGCCCCAGCATTTT. Encoded protein: CASSKPGQPQHF. The variable domain in full, with the rest retrieved from reference TRBV18 and TRBJ1-5, is NAGVMQNPRHLVRRRGQEARLRCSPMKGHSHVYWYRQLPEEGLKFMVYLQKENIIDESGMPKERFSAEFPKEGPSILRIQQVVRGDSAAYFCASSKPGQPQHFGDGTRLSIL.

The V call is TRBV5-1, the J call TRBJ2-3; no reliable D call. Germline loops: CDR1 SGHRS, CDR2 YFSETQ. V lost 2 bases and J 0 bases, leaving 10 bases between the germline ends. CDR3 length: 15 amino acids. The CDR3 protein is CASSFPSDSTDTQYF. CDR3 nucleotide sequence: TGCGCCAGCAGCTTTCCATCAGACAGCACAGATACGCAGTATTTT. The variable domain in full, with the rest retrieved from reference TRBV5-1 and TRBJ2-3, is KAGVTQTPRYLIKTRGQQVTLSCSPISGHRSVSWYQQTPGQGLQFLFEYFSETQRNKGNFPGRFSGRQFSNSRSEMNVSTLELGDSALYLCASSFPSDSTDTQYFGPGTRLTVL.

The chain recombines TRBV3-1 with TRBJ1-3; no reliable D call. The ends were cut back, 10 bases at V and 4 bases at J, with 11 bases in the middle. From germline, CDR1 is LGHDT and CDR2 YNNKEL (reference sequence). This CDR3 has 12 amino acids. As DNA, the CDR3 is TGTGCCACCCAAGAGAGGGGAAACACCATATATTTT. Its protein product is CATQERGNTIYF.

The chain has TRBV6-5 and TRBJ1-3; no definite D call. Germline values: CDR1 MNHEY, CDR2 SVGAGI. This CDR3 contains 14 residues. The CDR3 loop is CACRGLSSGNTIYF. CDR3 DNA: TGTGCTTGTCGGGGATTGAGCTCTGGAAACACCATATATTTT.

This sequence joins TRBV5-1 and TRBJ1-3; no firm D call. CDR3 length: 16 amino acids. The germline gives CDR1 SGHRS, CDR2 YFSETQ. Trimming left V 2 bases short and J 3 bases short, with 15 bases between. The CDR3 nucleotides read TGCGCCAGCAGCTTACGTCGGGGAATTAATGGAAACACCATATATTTT. It translates to CASSLRRGINGNTIYF.

CDR3 region: CSARDRRGWTEAFF. The CDR3 DNA follows: TGCAGTGCTAGAGACCGCAGGGGCTGGACTGAAGCTTTCTTT. The chain combines TRBV20-1 with TRBJ1-1; D might be TRBD1 (6 bases). This CDR3 comprises 14 residues. V lost 0 bases to trimming and J lost 5 bases, with 13 bases between them. In germline, CDR1 is DFQATT, CDR2 SNEGSKA (reference sequence).

This clonotype has just one count. The CDR3 DNA follows: TGTGCCAGCAGTTACAGGGTCCCCAACGAGCAGTACTTC. This encodes CASSYRVPNEQYF. The chain employs TRBV6-2 or TRBV6-3 and TRBJ2-7; D unresolved. The germline gives CDR1 MNHEY, CDR2 SVGEGT. V dropped 2 bases and J dropped 5 bases, with 10 bases sitting between them. This CDR3 comprises 13 residues.

The J gene is TRBJ2-1, the V gene TRBV20-1; 14 bases are shared with TRBD2. The junction had 3 bases not matched to a gene; V was cut back by 3 bases and J by 8 bases. Germline V lookup: CDR1 DFQATT, CDR2 SNEGSKA (reference sequence). The CDR3 contains 14 residues. The CDR3 here is CSASGTSGGHEQFF. The CDR3 region has the DNA TGCAGTGCTAGCGGGACTAGCGGGGGTCATGAGCAGTTCTTC.

The table lists this clonotype with a few counts. This chain's CDR3 is CASSYSETSLGQGAQNEQFF. The CDR3 DNA follows: TGTGCCAGCAGTTACTCGGAAACCTCCCTAGGACAGGGGGCGCAGAATGAGCAGTTCTTC. This rearrangement joins TRBV6-2 or TRBV6-3 to TRBJ2-1; 11 bases map to TRBD1. V shed 0 bases and J 7 bases; nucleotides not matched to a gene: 17. The CDR3 totals 20 residues. In germline, CDR1 is MNHEY, CDR2 SVGEGT.

For the CDR3, the DNA is TGTGCCAGCAGCTCAACATGCAGAGAAGCTTTCTTT. Translation gives CASSSTCREAFF. This chain links TRBV21-1 with TRBJ1-1. TRBV21-1 is classified as a pseudogene. CDR3 size: 12 residues.

The chain couples TRBV11-3 to TRBJ2-2; no clear D gene. Germline-derived CDR1 and CDR2 are SGHNT and YENEEA. This CDR3 contains 13 residues. V was trimmed by 2 bases and J by 6 bases, leaving 7 bases between them. CDR3 nucleotides: TGTGCCAGCAGCTTAAACCGGGCCGGGGAGCTGTTTTTT. Its translation: CASSLNRAGELFF. The entire variable domain, with the rest obtained from reference TRBV11-3 and TRBJ2-2, is as follows: EAGVVQSPRYKIIEKKQPVAFWCNPISGHNTLYWYLQNLGQGPELLIRYENEEAVDDSQLPKDRFSAERLKGVDSTLKIQPAELGDSAVYLCASSLNRAGELFFGEGSRLTVL.

The gene calls are TRBV20-1 and TRBJ1-5, with no clear D. Trimming cost V 6 bases and J 5 bases, with 20 bases left between them. Germline V gene lookup returns CDR1 DFQATT and CDR2 SNEGSKA (reference sequence). This CDR3 region has 15 residues. In nucleotides, the CDR3 is TGCAGTGCGTATACACCGACCCGAATTCATCAGCCCCAGCATTTT. Its translation is CSAYTPTRIHQPQHF.

Only a few counts were recorded for this clonotype. The V and J genes are TRBV5-4 and TRBJ2-5; TRBD2 aligns across 10 bases. CDR1 and CDR2 (germline): SGHNT, YYREEE (reference sequence). J lost 3 bases, V lost 5 bases, and 7 bases had no gene match. This CDR3 comprises 15 residues. The CDR3 nucleotides are TGTGCCAGCAGTTTAGGCCTAGCGGGAGAAGAGACCCAGTACTTC. This gives the protein CASSLGLAGEETQYF.

The chain has TRBV11-1 and TRBJ2-1, with D unclear. V gave up 2 bases and J gave up 0 bases, with 11 bases separating them. The CDR3 contains 16 residues. Germline CDR1 reads SGHAT; CDR2 reads FQDESV (reference sequence). CDR3 residues: CASSLIADHSYNEQFF. The CDR3 DNA is TGTGCCAGCAGCTTAATCGCGGACCACTCCTACAATGAGCAGTTCTTC.

The rearrangement joins TRBV5-1 to TRBJ2-7; the D is unclear. The V end lost 0 bases, the J end lost 2 bases, and 21 bases lay between the germline ends. This CDR3 is built from 18 residues. Germline CDR1 reads SGHRS; CDR2 reads YFSETQ. The CDR3 sequence: CASSLARAGDTRPYEQYF. The CDR3, as DNA: TGCGCCAGCAGCTTGGCCCGGGCAGGTGATACCCGACCCTACGAGCAGTACTTC.

This chain joins TRBV5-1 and TRBJ1-3, with D possibly being TRBD1 (6 bases). The length of the CDR3 is 19 residues. The V gene's germline CDR1 is SGHRS and CDR2 YFSETQ. Trimming took 0 bases from V and 3 from J, leaving 22 bases between them. The CDR3 is CASSLAGLIQGNFGNTIYF. The CDR3 DNA sequence: TGCGCCAGCAGCTTGGCCGGTTTGATCCAGGGGAACTTTGGAAACACCATATATTTT.

V and J are TRBV11-3 and TRBJ2-2; TRBD2 might be the D (5 bases). The V and J ends lost 6 bases and 7 bases respectively, with 9 bases between them. The length of the CDR3 is 12 residues. Germline loops: CDR1 SGHNT, CDR2 YENEEA. The CDR3 sequence: CASSHRDGELFF. The CDR3 coding sequence is TGTGCCAGCAGTCACCGGGACGGGGAGCTGTTTTTT.

This rearrangement joins TRBV6-2 or TRBV6-3 to TRBJ2-7; TRBD2 agrees at 11 bases. V lost 6 bases to trimming and J lost 3 bases; unmatched junction nucleotides: 10. The CDR3 has 16 amino acids. Per the germline V gene, CDR1 is MNHEY and CDR2 is SVGEGT. As DNA, the CDR3 is TGTGCCAGCAGCTACACCGCGGGACTAGCGGACTACGAGCAGTACTTC. This gives the protein CASSYTAGLADYEQYF.

J is TRBJ1-3 and V is TRBV2; D is undetermined. V dropped 4 bases and J dropped 0 bases, with 13 bases sitting between them. Germline assignment: CDR1 SNHLY and CDR2 FYNNEI. The CDR3 contains 16 residues. CDR3 sequence (DNA): TGTGCCAGCAGTGCCCTGGACGGCTTCTCTGGAAACACCATATATTTT. This codes for CASSALDGFSGNTIYF.

The V and J genes are TRBV6-1 and TRBJ1-5; D call uncertain. Trimming shortened V by 1 base and J by 4 bases, and 8 bases separated the two germline ends. CDR1 is MNHNS, CDR2 SASEGT, per germline. CDR3 size: 14 residues. As DNA, the CDR3 is TGTGCCAGCAGTGAAGTGGCAGAAAATCAGCCCCAGCATTTT. Translation: CASSEVAENQPQHF.

This clonotype was counted ten times or more. The chain combines TRBV12-3 or TRBV12-4 with TRBJ2-3; no definite D call. This CDR3 spans 12 amino acids. Trimming took off 6 bases at V and 0 bases at J, with 4 bases between the two ends. The CDR3 DNA sequence: TGTGCCAGCAGCTTTAGCACAGATACGCAGTATTTT. Residues: CASSFSTDTQYF.